The clone carrying this T cell receptor (beta chain) was detected only a few times. This sample was taken from a study of T cells in Graves' hyperthyroidism and ophthalmopathy. TCR beta CDR3 regions were amplified from RNA. The HTBI set primed first-round TCR CDR3 RT-PCR. TCRdb reprocessed the multiplex PCR reads with MiXCR, giving one entry per CDR3 protein. The table shows more than 500,000 distinct CDR3 sequences, with under 60% occurring only once. Per germline, CDR1 LNHDA and CDR2 SQIVND (reference sequence). V dropped 7 bases and J dropped 3 bases, with 9 bases sitting between them. The length of the CDR3 is 12 residues.

This TCR derives from an adult woman with Graves' disease, either hyperthyroidism or ophthalmopathy (not recorded which). The sequenced sample consisted of peripheral blood or thyroid tissue (not recorded which). This sequence joins TRBV19 and TRBJ1-1; unclear D gene. The CDR3 loop is CASKADYTEAFF. Written as DNA, the CDR3 is TGTGCCAGTAAAGCAGACTACACTGAAGCTTTCTTT.